A single TCR beta chain is shown here with its context. Its antigen remains unknown. The data were taken from a study of T cell repertoires in cytomegalovirus infection. Study-wide context: An indication of both CMV infection and matching HLA type came from public TCR beta signatures.

Germline CDR1 LGHNA, CDR2 YSLEER. The CDR3 runs to 19 residues. Trimming took 0 bases from V and 3 from J; bases not matched to a gene: 13. Study findings and constraints: Identification of carriers of CMV plus the relevant HLA was performed using cumulative public TCR beta family frequency.

TCRdb reprocessed the reads via MiXCR and lists one record per CDR3 protein. The table records over 250,000 distinct CDR3 sequences, under 25% of them present only once. This receptor was taken from a human donor in good health (CMV status not recorded). Some clones in this sample may be carry-over from other donors' samples. The sample in question was cultured PBMCs, obtained from culture after CMV antigen stimulation. This chain uses TRBV4-3 with TRBJ1-5, with 8 bases aligning to TRBD1. The CDR3 DNA is TGCGCCAGCAGCCAAGAGAGGTTGACTGGGCAGGGGGCCAATCAGCCCCAGCATTTT. Encoded protein: CASSQERLTGQGANQPQHF.